This T cell receptor beta chain is from a study of CXCR3-negative and CXCR3-positive naive CD8 T cells. Study summary: Sequencing brought in approximately 140 million TRB reads altogether, and each library got about 1.5 +/- 0.3 million. Study outcomes and limitations: CXCR3-negative naive cells had less hydrophobic TRB CDR3s than did CXCR3-positive naive cells. Unlike memory cells, which differed, naive CXCR3-negative and CXCR3-positive cells had similar TRBV-TRBJ usage.

Concerning this clonotype itself: The antigen remains unidentified.

CD45RO-CCR7+CD27+CD95- defined naive CD8+ T cells. Researchers prepared the TRB cDNA libraries using 5' RACE with UMI labels. TCRdb derives one entry per CDR3 protein from the 5' RACE reads, leaving out DNA. Across approximately 100,000 distinct CDR3 sequences, the top ten clones capture roughly 1.1% of the sample. The CDR3 spans 19 residues. This clonotype originated in a human donor in good health. Some clones in this sample may be carry-over from other donors' samples. Sequencing input: naive CXCR3+ CD8+ T cells from blood. Subset described: CD45RO-CCR7+CD27+CD95- naive CD8+ T cells expressing CXCR3 (TNR3+). J is TRBJ2-1 and V is TRBV21-1; lacking DNA, the TRBD2 call made by TCRdb goes unchecked. TRBV21-1 represents a pseudogene. This CDR3 is CASSKALRLAGASYNEQFF.